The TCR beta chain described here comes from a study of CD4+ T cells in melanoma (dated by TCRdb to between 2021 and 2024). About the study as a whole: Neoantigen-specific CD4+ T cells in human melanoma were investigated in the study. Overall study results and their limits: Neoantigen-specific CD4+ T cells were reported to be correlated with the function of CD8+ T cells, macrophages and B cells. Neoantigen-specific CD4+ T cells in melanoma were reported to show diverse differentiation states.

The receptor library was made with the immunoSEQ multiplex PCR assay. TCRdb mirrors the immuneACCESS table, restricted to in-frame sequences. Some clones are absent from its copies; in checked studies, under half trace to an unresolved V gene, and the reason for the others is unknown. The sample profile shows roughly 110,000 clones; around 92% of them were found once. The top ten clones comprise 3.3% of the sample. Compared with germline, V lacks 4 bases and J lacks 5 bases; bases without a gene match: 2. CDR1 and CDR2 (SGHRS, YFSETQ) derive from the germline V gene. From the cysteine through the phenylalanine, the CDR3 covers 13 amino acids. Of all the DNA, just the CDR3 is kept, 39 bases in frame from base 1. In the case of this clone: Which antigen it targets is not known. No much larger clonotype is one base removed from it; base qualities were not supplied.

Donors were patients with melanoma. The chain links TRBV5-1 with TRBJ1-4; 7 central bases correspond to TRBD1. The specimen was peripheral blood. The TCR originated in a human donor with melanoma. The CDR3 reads CASSKGQNEKLFF. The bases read TGCGCCAGCAGCAAGGGACAGAATGAAAAACTGTTTTTT.